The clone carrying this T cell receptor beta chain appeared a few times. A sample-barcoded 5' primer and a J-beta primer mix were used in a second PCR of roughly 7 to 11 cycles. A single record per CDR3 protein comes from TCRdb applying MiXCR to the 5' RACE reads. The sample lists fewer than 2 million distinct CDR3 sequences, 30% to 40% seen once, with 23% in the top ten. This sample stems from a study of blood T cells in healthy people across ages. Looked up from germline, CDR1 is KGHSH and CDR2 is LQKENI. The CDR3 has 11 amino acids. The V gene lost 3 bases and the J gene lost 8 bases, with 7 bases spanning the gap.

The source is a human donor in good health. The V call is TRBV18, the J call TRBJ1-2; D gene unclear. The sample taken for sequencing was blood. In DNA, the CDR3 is TGTGCCAGCTCACCGCAGAAGGGCTACACCTTC. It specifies CASSPQKGYTF. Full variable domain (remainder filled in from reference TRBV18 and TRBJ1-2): NAGVMQNPRHLVRRRGQEARLRCSPMKGHSHVYWYRQLPEEGLKFMVYLQKENIIDESGMPKERFSAEFPKEGPSILRIQQVVRGDSAAYFCASSPQKGYTFGSGTRLTVV.